Given below is one T cell receptor beta chain in context. The antigen remains unidentified. TCRdb's copy holds only in-frame clones and misses some; the assay was immunoSEQ multiplex PCR. The table shows 60,000 to 75,000 clones, with 90% occurring only once. Germline loops: CDR1 LNHDA, CDR2 SQIVND (reference sequence). V lost 5 bases to trimming and J lost 4 bases, with 15 bases between them. This CDR3 region has 14 residues. This specimen comes from a study of cytotoxic CD8 clonotypes in ibrutinib-treated CLL. As for the study in general: Response sampling occurred after a median approximately 12 months of treatment (range 6 to 36).

Extraction of roughly 1.8 micrograms of genomic DNA from cryopreserved PBMCs supplied material for TCR beta libraries. Study-level points and caveats: Progressing and sustained-remission patients had different sampling times. Baseline clonality was higher than in age-matched healthy donors and moved in step with circulating CD8+ T-cell counts.

This sequence joins TRBV19 and TRBJ2-7; possible D gene TRBD2, 6 bases. The sequences come from PBMCs, collected after 12 months of ibrutinib treatment. This sequence originates from a human donor with chronic lymphocytic leukemia. The CDR3 sequence: CASSVGRRGYEQYF. As DNA, the CDR3 is TGTGCCAGTAGTGTAGGGCGGAGGGGATACGAGCAGTACTTC.